This T cell receptor (beta chain) was recorded in a study of Graves' ophthalmopathy and Graves' hyperthyroidism. The study, taken as a whole, reports: Blood samples also showed most expanded thyroid clonotypes exceeding 0.001 frequency. Ophthalmopathy could be told apart from stable hyperthyroidism by a 13-signature model (about 90% sensitivity, around 84% specificity).

Trimming shortened V by 1 base and J by 5 bases, and 15 bases separated the two germline ends. The CDR3 is 15 residues long. Germline CDR1 is SGHRS and CDR2 is YFSETQ. Notes on this clonotype: What it binds is unknown.

As the template, RNA transcripts were used to amplify TCR beta CDR3 regions. First-round RT-PCR used HTBI primers; second-round multiplex PCR followed. TCRdb re-called the multiplex PCR reads through MiXCR, storing one row per CDR3 protein. The data hold hundreds of thousands of distinct CDR3 sequences, with 20% to 25% observed a single time. The chain couples TRBV5-1 to TRBJ1-2; no clear D. The sequenced sample was peripheral blood. This TCR derives from a woman aged 18-29 years with stable Graves' hyperthyroidism. Some clones in this sample may be carry-over from other donors' samples. This CDR3 is CASSLKSSLEYGYTF. For the CDR3, the DNA is TGCGCCAGCAGCTTGAAGTCATCCCTAGAGTATGGCTACACCTTC.